Listed here are 13 T cell receptor beta chains from one sample, sequenced in a study of human T cells and chemical hapten exposure. Noted time point: patch test 3, about 24 weeks after DPC sensitization. Regarding treatment: therapeutic diphenylcyclopropenone sensitization with weekly scalp DPC. TCRdb used MiXCR to reprocess the RACE reads, holding one entry per CDR3 protein. Of tens of thousands of distinct CDR3 sequences listed, approximately 9.9% are singletons. The sample consisted of whole blood, taken in connection with sensitization to the hapten diphenylcyclopropenone (DPC). These receptors all stem from a woman aged 35 to 49 with alopecia areata. Some clones in this sample may be carry-over from other donors' samples.

This chain's CDR3 is CASRTGLRWQYF. DNA for the CDR3: TGTGCCAGCAGAACCGGACTCCGGTGGCAGTATTTT. The chain couples TRBV7-2 to TRBJ2-3, with a tentative D call TRBD2 (5 bases). V was shortened by 6 bases and J by 11 bases, with 15 bases between the two germline ends. The CDR3 sequence is 12 residues long. CDR1 SGHTA and CDR2 FQGNSA come from the germline V gene.

This clonotype was seen ten or more times. The rearrangement uses TRBV14 and TRBJ2-3, with D uncertain. Per germline, CDR1 SGHDN and CDR2 FVKESK. Deletions cut 3 bases from V and 8 bases from J, with 6 bases between. CDR3 length: 11 amino acids. As DNA, the CDR3 is TGTGCCAGCAGCCAGGAACGTACGCAGTATTTT. Protein: CASSQERTQYF.

This clonotype was observed many times. The rearrangement uses TRBV11-2 and TRBJ2-3; 9 bases line up with TRBD2. The CDR3 totals 17 residues. V lost 4 bases to trimming and J lost 0 bases; unmatched junction nucleotides: 8. The germline gives CDR1 SGHAT, CDR2 FQNNGV. CDR3 region: CASSYRSGGRSTDTQYF. CDR3 bases: TGTGCCAGCAGCTACCGTAGCGGGGGCCGCAGCACAGATACGCAGTATTTT.

This clonotype has a handful of counts. This chain connects TRBV21-1 to TRBJ2-7; the table gives TRBD1 as D, unverified against the DNA. TRBV21-1 is deemed a pseudogene. The CDR3 runs to 15 residues. As DNA, the CDR3 is TGTGCCAGCAGCAAAGGAGGAGGGGGAAAGGTCGAGCAGTACTTC. Encoded protein: CASSKGGGGKVEQYF.

The chain joins TRBV29-1 to TRBJ2-7; D not resolved. V gave up 3 bases and J gave up 5 bases, with 5 bases separating them. Germline V gene lookup returns CDR1 SQVTM and CDR2 ANQGSEA. The CDR3 length is 10 residues. The CDR3 loop is CSVEDHEQYF. CDR3 DNA: TGCAGCGTTGAGGACCACGAGCAGTACTTC.

The V gene is TRBV29-1, the J gene TRBJ2-4; TRBD2 might be the D (5 bases). CDR3 length: 13 amino acids. Trimming removed 6 bases at V and 0 bases at J, with 9 bases between. The germline V gene encodes CDR1 SQVTM and CDR2 ANQGSEA. The CDR3 reads CSVGLIAKNIQYF. As DNA, the CDR3 is TGCAGCGTCGGACTTATAGCCAAAAACATTCAGTACTTC.

This clonotype was seen at least ten times. The gene calls are TRBV12-3 or TRBV12-4 and TRBJ1-1; D unclear. CDR3 length: 14 residues. Trimming took off 2 bases at V and 5 bases at J, with 12 bases between the two ends. The CDR3 sequence is CASSLSGLGTEAFF. In DNA, the CDR3 is TGTGCCAGCAGTTTATCCGGACTTGGGACTGAAGCTTTCTTT.

Many counts were recorded for this clonotype. The J gene is TRBJ1-2, the V gene TRBV6-1, with 9 bases aligning to TRBD1. The V gene's germline CDR1 is MNHNS and CDR2 SASEGT. CDR3 length: 14 amino acids. V dropped 5 bases and J dropped 2; count of bases not matched to a gene: 3. This CDR3 is CASSIGQGNYGYTF. CDR3 in DNA: TGTGCCAGCAGTATCGGACAGGGGAACTATGGCTACACCTTC.

This clonotype has just a few counts. The chain carries TRBV4-2 and TRBJ2-1; either TRBD1 or TRBD2 may fit D (5 bases each). Per the germline V gene, CDR1 is LGHNA and CDR2 is YNFKEQ. V was cut by 4 bases and J by 8 bases, with 12 bases left in between. The CDR3 loop spans 13 amino acids. The CDR3 reads CASSPPGRDEQFF. For the CDR3, the DNA is TGTGCCAGCAGCCCCCCGGGACGGGATGAGCAGTTCTTC.

This clonotype came up many times. The chain couples TRBV11-2 to TRBJ2-7; D is unclear. V was pared by 1 base and J by 4 bases, with 17 bases between. Per germline, CDR1 SGHAT and CDR2 FQNNGV. The CDR3 spans 16 residues. CDR3: CASSLGVHLIGYEQYF. The CDR3 DNA follows: TGTGCCAGCAGCTTAGGGGTACATCTTATAGGGTACGAGCAGTACTTC.

This clonotype was detected many times. V and J are TRBV29-1 and TRBJ2-2; 8 positions match TRBD2. Germline lookup yields CDR1 SQVTM and CDR2 ANQGSEA. CDR3 length: 12 residues. Trimming removed 6 bases from V and 8 bases from J; junction bases left unmatched: 5. Written as DNA, the CDR3 is TGCAGCGTGGGACTAGATCCGGGGGAGCTGTTTTTT. It specifies CSVGLDPGELFF.

This clonotype was seen repeatedly, ten times or more. This chain joins TRBV6-4 and TRBJ1-1, with unresolved D. Germline CDR1 and CDR2: MRHNA and SNTAGT. The CDR3 is made up of 14 amino acids. V dropped 5 bases and J dropped 0 bases, with 10 bases sitting between them. For the CDR3, the DNA is TGTGCCAGCAGTATGGACTCCTTGAACACTGAAGCTTTCTTT. Translating gives CASSMDSLNTEAFF.

This clonotype was recorded at least ten times. The chain uses TRBV21-1 and TRBJ1-2; the table's D call TRBD1 went unverified against the DNA. TRBV21-1 is described as a pseudogene. This CDR3 contains 13 residues. CDR3 sequence reads: CAIRTGSGYGYTF. CDR3 in DNA: TGTGCCATTCGTACAGGGTCCGGCTATGGCTACACCTTC.